The rows below give T cell receptor beta chains drawn from one sample of a study of PD-L1 blockade in urothelial cancer. Produced via immunoSEQ multiplex PCR; TCRdb's table is partial and in-frame only. The table shows about 55,000 clones, with about four fifths occurring only once. The sequencing used PBMCs, collected around atezolizumab (anti-PD-L1) treatment. The receptors come from a man in his fifties or sixties with urothelial cancer. Both conserved end residues are part of each CDR3. The D gene is left open where the match is weak.

TRBV19	TRBJ1-1	NA	TGTGCCAGTAGGGAGTCCACTAGGGCTTTCTTT	CASRESTRAFF
TRBV27	TRBJ1-1	NA	TGTGCCAGCAGTTCAGGTTTCACTGAAGCTTTCTTT	CASSSGFTEAFF
TRBV7-3	TRBJ2-1	NA	TGTGCCAGCAGCTCCGGTTACGGTGAGCAGTTCTTC	CASSSGYGEQFF
TRBV5-1	TRBJ2-7	TRBD2	TGCGCCAGCAGCCCGAGGACTAGCGGGGGCCCCGACTACGAGCAGTACTTC	CASSPRTSGGPDYEQYF
TRBV19	TRBJ2-5	TRBD2	TGTGCCAGTGCCGGGACTAGCGGGGGGTTTTGGGAGACCCAGTACTTC	CASAGTSGGFWETQYF
TRBV10-1	TRBJ2-1	NA	TGCGCCAGCAGTGAGGGGACAACCCATGAGCAGTTCTTC	CASSEGTTHEQFF
TRBV7-2	TRBJ1-6	NA	TGTGCCACCTCAAGGGACACCCGAAATTCACCCCTCCACTTT	CATSRDTRNSPLHF
TRBV9	TRBJ1-4	TRBD1	TGTGCCAGCAGCGTAGCCGCCCTCCCAGGGGGCGCGGAAAAACTGTTTTTT	CASSVAALPGGAEKLFF
TRBV9	TRBJ2-1	TRBD2	TGTGCCAGCAGCGTAGATAGTCTAGCGGGAGGGCTAACCTACAATGAGCAGTTCTTC	CASSVDSLAGGLTYNEQFF
TRBV30	TRBJ2-1	NA	TGTGCCTGGAACGGGAGATTTGACAATGAGCAGTTCTTC	CAWNGRFDNEQFF